What follows are 20 T cell receptor beta chains derived from one specimen sequenced in a study of Tregs in tolerant kidney transplant recipients. Sequenced by immunoSEQ multiplex PCR; TCRdb stores in-frame clones only, minus some. The sample shows under 95,000 clones, roughly 90% of them seen only once. Sample: Tregs from blood, taken before the transplant. Receptors originate from a human donor who received a combined kidney and bone marrow transplant.

This chain connects TRBV27 to TRBJ2-3; possible D gene TRBD2, 6 bases. Germline V lookup: CDR1 MNHEY, CDR2 SMNVEV (reference sequence). Deletions cut 7 bases from V and 5 bases from J, with 22 bases between. This CDR3 spans 16 amino acids. Here the CDR3 reads CASTSTSLQRLDTQYF. The CDR3, as DNA: TGTGCCAGCACCTCCACTAGCTTACAACGTTTAGATACGCAGTATTTT.

The chain joins TRBV6-1 to TRBJ1-3; D gene ambiguous. V lost 4 bases, J lost 0 bases, and 10 bases lay in between. CDR3 size: 15 residues. The germline V gene encodes CDR1 MNHNS and CDR2 SASEGT. The CDR3: CASSAPVGSGNTIYF. The CDR3 region has the DNA TGTGCCAGCAGTGCCCCCGTCGGCTCTGGAAACACCATATATTTT.

The genes are TRBV10-3 and TRBJ2-1; perhaps TRBD1 as D (7 bases). Trimming pared 8 bases from V and 9 bases from J, leaving 20 bases between. Germline V gene data show CDR1 as ENHRY and CDR2 as SYGVKD. This CDR3 region has 14 residues. The CDR3: CAIGGGDGKGEQFF. The DNA for the CDR3 is TGTGCCATCGGAGGGGGCGACGGGAAGGGTGAGCAGTTCTTC.

The chain is built from TRBV7-9 and TRBJ2-1, with a weak D call TRBD2 (6 bases). Germline V gene data show CDR1 as SEHNR and CDR2 as FQNEAQ (reference sequence). Trimming pared 2 bases from V and 0 bases from J, leaving 11 bases between. The CDR3 sequence is 16 residues long. The CDR3 loop is CASSLSGPSSYNEQFF. CDR3 nucleotide sequence: TGTGCCAGCAGCTTAAGCGGGCCGAGCTCCTACAATGAGCAGTTCTTC. The full variable domain, in which reference TRBV7-9 and TRBJ2-1 provide the parts outside the CDR3, is DTGVSQNPRHKITKRGQNVTFRCDPISEHNRLYWYRQTLGQGPEFLTYFQNEAQLEKSRLLSDRFSAERPKGSFSTLEIQRTEQGDSAMYLCASSLSGPSSYNEQFFGPGTRLTVL.

The CDR3 nucleotides are TGTGCCAGCAGTTTGGAGGGACAGGGGGGCAATGAGCAGTTCTTC. Translating gives CASSLEGQGGNEQFF. The gene calls are TRBV27 and TRBJ2-1; the match to TRBD1 covers 11 bases. Germline CDR1 and CDR2: MNHEY and SMNVEV (reference sequence). J was trimmed by 6 bases and V by 3 bases; bases with no gene match: 4. The CDR3 loop spans 15 amino acids.

This clone was found once. This chain connects TRBV19 to TRBJ2-5; 10 bases align to TRBD1. This CDR3 is 18 amino acids long. J lost 1 base, V lost 6 bases, and 14 bases had no gene match. Germline V gene data show CDR1 as LNHDA and CDR2 as SQIVND (reference sequence). CDR3 sequence: CASRASGTGVGVQETQYF. Written as DNA, the CDR3 is TGTGCCAGTAGGGCCTCCGGGACAGGGGTAGGGGTCCAAGAGACCCAGTACTTC.

This clone was seen more than once but under ten times. The chain employs TRBV28 and TRBJ1-5, with D possibly TRBD1 on 6 matching bases. Trimming cost V 7 bases and J 11 bases, with 15 bases left between them. Per the germline V gene, CDR1 is MDHEN and CDR2 is SYDVKM. The CDR3 spans 12 residues. CDR3 sequence reads: CASISQQGSQHF. The CDR3 DNA reads TGTGCCAGCATTTCTCAGCAGGGGTCCCAGCATTTT.

In DNA form, the CDR3 reads TGTGCCAGCAGCCGGGAAGCCGGGACAGGATCAGATACGCAGTATTTT. This codes for CASSREAGTGSDTQYF. The rearrangement uses TRBV2 and TRBJ2-3; 8 positions agree with TRBD1. The CDR3 is 16 residues long. Germline V gene sequence: CDR1 SNHLY, CDR2 FYNNEI. Germline trimming cut 6 bases from V and 4 bases from J; bases unmatched to any gene: 12.

Only one count was recorded for this clone. The rearrangement links TRBV6-1 to TRBJ1-5; D perhaps matches TRBD1 (5 bases). CDR1 and CDR2 (germline): MNHNS, SASEGT. The CDR3 length is 15 residues. The V and J ends lost 4 bases and 0 bases respectively, with 10 bases between them. The CDR3 loop is CASSAGHHSNQPQHF. In DNA form, the CDR3 reads TGTGCCAGCAGTGCTGGACATCATAGCAATCAGCCCCAGCATTTT.

This sequence joins TRBV6-1 and TRBJ1-1; TRBD1 agrees at 11 bases. CDR3 length: 15 amino acids. Germline V gene data show CDR1 as MNHNS and CDR2 as SASEGT. Trimming at V came to 3 bases and at J to 4 bases, leaving 4 bases not matched to a gene. CDR3 sequence (DNA): TGTGCCAGCAGTGATCCGGGACAGGGGGGCACTGAAGCTTTCTTT. Its protein product is CASSDPGQGGTEAFF.

The gene calls are TRBV4-1 and TRBJ2-1; possibly TRBD1 for D (7 bases). Germline-derived CDR1 and CDR2 are MGHRA and YSYEKL. Between the trimmed V and J ends, which lost 4 bases and 14 bases, there was a span of 12 bases. This CDR3 is 11 amino acids long. The CDR3 DNA reads as TGCGCCAGCAGCCGCGGGACAGATGAGTTCTTC. Amino acid sequence: CASSRGTDEFF.

The rearrangement links TRBV5-6 to TRBJ1-1; D is unclear. The CDR3 covers 15 residues. The germline gives CDR1 SGHDT, CDR2 YYEEEE. The germline V and J ends were trimmed by 4 bases and 1 base, with 14 bases remaining between them. CDR3 region: CASSPAPLRNTEAFF. CDR3 nucleotide sequence: TGTGCCAGCAGCCCGGCCCCTCTGAGGAACACTGAAGCTTTCTTT.

The sample holds one count of this clone. The genes are TRBV9 and TRBJ1-4; TRBD1 is a possible D gene (5 bases). Looked up from germline, CDR1 is SGDLS and CDR2 is YYNGEE. This CDR3 region has 11 residues. V dropped 3 bases and J dropped 8 bases, with 5 bases sitting between them. CDR3 coding DNA: TGTGCCAGCAGCGACAGGGAAAAACTGTTTTTT. This codes for CASSDREKLFF.

This clone has just one count. This rearrangement joins TRBV19 to TRBJ2-6, with D possibly TRBD2 on 6 matching bases. Deletions cut 8 bases from V and 0 bases from J, with 23 bases between. This CDR3 contains 19 residues. Germline V CDR1 and CDR2: LNHDA, SQIVND (reference sequence). In nucleotides, the CDR3 is TGTGCCAGTTGTGTAGCCTCCGGGGCGGGGTACTCTGGGGCCAACGTCCTGACTTTC. Translating it yields CASCVASGAGYSGANVLTF. Combining the CDR3 with reference TRBV19 and TRBJ2-6 gives the whole variable domain DGGITQSPKYLFRKEGQNVTLSCEQNLNHDAMYWYRQDPGQGLRLIYYSQIVNDFQKGDIAEGYSVSREKKESFPLTVTSAQKNPTAFYLCASCVASGAGYSGANVLTFGAGSRLTVL.

This chain joins TRBV11-2 and TRBJ2-1, with 9 nucleotides matching TRBD2. After removal of 4 bases from V and 3 bases from J, the junction contained 10 bases not matched to a gene. Germline loops: CDR1 SGHAT, CDR2 FQNNGV. The CDR3 sequence is 17 residues long. The CDR3 DNA reads as TGTGCCAGCAGCTATAGGTTGGCGACTAGCGGCTACAATGAGCAGTTCTTC. As protein: CASSYRLATSGYNEQFF.

This chain links TRBV2 with TRBJ2-1; no reliable D call. The V gene's germline CDR1 is SNHLY and CDR2 FYNNEI. The V and J ends lost 0 bases and 4 bases respectively, with 16 bases between them. This CDR3 has 17 residues. The CDR3 nucleotides are TGTGCCAGCAGTGAAGCCGGAACAAGGTTCACTTACAATGAGCAGTTCTTC. It specifies CASSEAGTRFTYNEQFF.

This chain connects TRBV28 to TRBJ1-5; tentative D call: TRBD1 (5 bases). Germline CDR1 and CDR2: MDHEN and SYDVKM. V lost 6 bases to trimming and J lost 3 bases, with 12 bases between them. The CDR3 is made up of 14 amino acids. Written as DNA, the CDR3 is TGTGCCAGCAGCCCTGGGGCGTACAATCAGCCCCAGCATTTT. It translates to CASSPGAYNQPQHF.

This clone occurred a few times. The chain joins TRBV7-2 to TRBJ1-1; no clear D. Trimming removed 3 bases from V and 4 bases from J, with 12 bases in between. Looked up from germline, CDR1 is SGHTA and CDR2 is FQGNSA. The CDR3 has 14 amino acids. The CDR3 DNA reads as TGTGCCAGCAGCTTTATTCGTCCAGGCACTGAAGCTTTCTTT. Translated, it gives CASSFIRPGTEAFF.

This clone was detected once. The genes are TRBV28 and TRBJ1-1; 9 nucleotides match TRBD1. CDR3 length: 14 amino acids. Germline CDR1 reads MDHEN; CDR2 reads SYDVKM. V lost 6 bases, J lost 10 bases, and 12 bases stayed unmatched. CDR3 amino acids: CASSPYGTGSTAFF. The CDR3 DNA is TGTGCCAGCAGCCCATACGGGACAGGGTCGACAGCTTTCTTT.

V gene TRBV28 combines with J gene TRBJ2-5; the D call may be TRBD1 or TRBD2 (5 bases each). V lost 4 bases and J lost 1, with 16 bases in between. Germline CDR1 reads MDHEN; CDR2 reads SYDVKM. The CDR3 covers 16 residues. CDR3 in amino acids: CASSSRDPRVQETQYF. In nucleotides, the CDR3 is TGTGCCAGCAGTTCACGGGACCCTAGGGTCCAAGAGACCCAGTACTTC.